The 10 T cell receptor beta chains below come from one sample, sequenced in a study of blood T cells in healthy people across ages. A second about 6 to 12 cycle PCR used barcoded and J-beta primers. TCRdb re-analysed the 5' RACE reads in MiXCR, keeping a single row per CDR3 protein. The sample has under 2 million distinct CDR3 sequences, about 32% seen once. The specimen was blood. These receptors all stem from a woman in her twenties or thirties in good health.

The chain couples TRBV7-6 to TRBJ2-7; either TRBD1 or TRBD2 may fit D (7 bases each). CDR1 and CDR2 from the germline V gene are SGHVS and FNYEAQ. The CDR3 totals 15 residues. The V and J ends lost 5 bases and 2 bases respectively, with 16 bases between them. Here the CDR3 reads CASSLQGGGTYEQYF. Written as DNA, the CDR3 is TGTGCCAGCAGCCTCCAGGGGGGGGGAACCTACGAGCAGTACTTC.

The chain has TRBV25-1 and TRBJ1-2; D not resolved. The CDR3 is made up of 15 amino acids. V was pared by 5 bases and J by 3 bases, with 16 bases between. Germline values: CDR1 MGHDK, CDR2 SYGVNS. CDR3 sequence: CASSPRGAFDYGYTF. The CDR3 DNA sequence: TGTGCCAGCAGTCCACGGGGAGCGTTTGACTATGGCTACACCTTC.

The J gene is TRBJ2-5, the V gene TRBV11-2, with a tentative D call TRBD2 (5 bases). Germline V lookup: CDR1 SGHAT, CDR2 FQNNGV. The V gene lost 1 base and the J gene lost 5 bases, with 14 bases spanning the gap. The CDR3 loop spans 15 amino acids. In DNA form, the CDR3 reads TGTGCCAGCAGCTTAGCAGCGGTCGAAGGGGAGACCCAGTACTTC. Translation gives CASSLAAVEGETQYF.

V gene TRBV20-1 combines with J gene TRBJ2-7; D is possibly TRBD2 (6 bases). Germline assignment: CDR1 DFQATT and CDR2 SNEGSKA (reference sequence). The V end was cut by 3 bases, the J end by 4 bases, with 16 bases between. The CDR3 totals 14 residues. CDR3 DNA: TGCAGTGCTAGCCCCCCCGGAGGAGGGTACGAGCAGTACTTC. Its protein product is CSASPPGGGYEQYF.

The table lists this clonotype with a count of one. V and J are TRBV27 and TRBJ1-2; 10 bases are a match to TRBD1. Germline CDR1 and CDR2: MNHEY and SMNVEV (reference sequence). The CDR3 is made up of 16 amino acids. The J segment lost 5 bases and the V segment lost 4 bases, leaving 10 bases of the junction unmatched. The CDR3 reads CASSSKPGQGTYGYTF. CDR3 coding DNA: TGTGCCAGCAGTTCAAAACCGGGACAGGGGACTTATGGCTACACCTTC.

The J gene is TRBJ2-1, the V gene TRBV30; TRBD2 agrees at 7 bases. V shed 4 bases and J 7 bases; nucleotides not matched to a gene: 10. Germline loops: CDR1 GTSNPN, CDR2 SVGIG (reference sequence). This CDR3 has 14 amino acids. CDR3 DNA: TGTGCCTGGACGCGGGCTAGCGGTCTTAATGAGCAGTTCTTC. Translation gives CAWTRASGLNEQFF.

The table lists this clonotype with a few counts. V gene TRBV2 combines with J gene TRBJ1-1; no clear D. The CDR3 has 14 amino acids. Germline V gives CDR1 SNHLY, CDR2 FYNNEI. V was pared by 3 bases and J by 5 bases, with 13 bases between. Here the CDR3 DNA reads TGTGCCAGCAGTGAGTGGAGACCCCGGACTGAAGCTTTCTTT. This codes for CASSEWRPRTEAFF.

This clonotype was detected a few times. The CDR3 nucleotides are TGTGCCAGCAGCCAGGCCGTCGGGGGTAGTGAAGCTTTCTTT. It encodes CASSQAVGGSEAFF. V usage is TRBV3-1 and J usage is TRBJ1-1, with D perhaps matching TRBD1 (5 bases). Trimming cost V 3 bases and J 7 bases, with 15 bases left between them. CDR3 length equals 14 residues. Looked up from germline, CDR1 is LGHDT and CDR2 is YNNKEL (reference sequence). The full variable domain, with the rest looked up from reference TRBV3-1 and TRBJ1-1, is DTAVSQTPKYLVTQMGNDKSIKCEQNLGHDTMYWYKQDSKKFLKIMFSYNNKELIINETVPNRFSPKSPDKAHLNLHINSLELGDSAVYFCASSQAVGGSEAFFGQGTRLTVV.

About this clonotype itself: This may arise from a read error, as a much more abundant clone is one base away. The CDR3 nucleotides are TGCAGCGTTGAGGAACAGTTCTTC. This encodes CSVEEQFF. This rearrangement joins TRBV29-1 to TRBJ2-1; D unclear. The CDR3 is 8 amino acids. The V end was cut by 3 bases, the J end by 13 bases, with 4 bases between. In germline, CDR1 is SQVTM, CDR2 ANQGSEA.

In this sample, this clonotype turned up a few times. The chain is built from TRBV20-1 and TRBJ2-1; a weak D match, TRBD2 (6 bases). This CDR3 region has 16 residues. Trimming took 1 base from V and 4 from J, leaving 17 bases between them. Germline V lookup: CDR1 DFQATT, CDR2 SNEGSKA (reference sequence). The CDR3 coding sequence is TGCAGTGCTAGAGCGGGGGTAGCGGCCCGTTACAATGAGCAGTTCTTC. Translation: CSARAGVAARYNEQFF.